Below are 12 T cell receptor delta chains sequenced from a single sample in a study of γδ T cells in repeated Plasmodium falciparum infection. TCRdb reanalysed the multiplex PCR reads with CATT. This table has over 55,000 delta-chain clones, around 1.7% appearing once. Vgamma9/Vdelta2+ and Vdelta2-negative gammadelta T cells were flow-sorted from PBMC for bulk sequencing. The material sequenced was gamma-delta T cells from blood. Source of these receptors: a pool of human donors (malaria-infected and uninfected, not separated).

Turning to this clone: TCRdb shows a much larger clone's protein in place of this DNA's translation, and the two differ at residue 6, likely through a read error; the protein shown is translated from the DNA. This chain uses TRDV1 with TRDJ1; 10 nucleotides align to TRDD3. CDR1 and CDR2 (germline): TSWWSYY, QGS. Losses at the gene ends were 0 bases for V and 3 bases for J; bases not matched to a gene: 31. The CDR3 runs to 25 residues. CDR3 DNA: TGTGCTCTTGGGGAACTCTCTTGGCGAGCCCCTGCGGACAGAGTTTTGGGGGATACATCCGATAAACTCATCTTT. The encoded protein is CALGELSWRAPADRVLGDTSDKLIF.

A note on this clone: Given a far larger clone just one base away, this is likely a sequencing read error. Other DNA sequences of this sample code for an identical CDR3. V is TRDV1 and J is TRDJ1; TRDD3 matches 7 bases. TCRdb records no J gene; here it was assigned by comparing the DNA to germline. The ends lost 2 bases at V and 0 bases at J; junction bases unmatched: 21. Germline values: CDR1 TSWWSYY, CDR2 QGS. The CDR3 sequence is 21 residues long. As DNA, the CDR3 is TGTGCTCTTGGGGAAGTCTTGAACGGGCCTTCTGGGGGCTCGTACACCGATAAACTCATCTTT. Protein: CALGEVLNGPSGGSYTDKLIF.

This clone was seen a handful of times. TCRdb pairs this DNA with a much larger clone's protein that differs at residue 10, likely a read error; the protein shown was translated from the DNA. The chain carries TRDV1 and TRDJ1, with TRDD3 matching 11 bases. CDR1 is TSWWSYY and CDR2 is QGS in the germline V gene. After removal of 2 bases from V and 0 bases from J, the junction contained 17 bases not matched to a gene. This CDR3 has 21 residues. The CDR3 sequence is CALGEVPPSIGGYAYTDKLIF. In DNA form, the CDR3 reads TGTGCTCTTGGGGAAGTCCCTCCTTCCATTGGGGGATACGCGTACACCGATAAACTCATCTTT.

On this clone: TCRdb shows a much larger clone's protein in place of this DNA's translation, and the two differ at residue 18, likely through a read error; the protein shown is translated from the DNA. The V call is TRDV2, the J call TRDJ1; 13 positions match TRDD3. The CDR3 runs 21 residues. Germline V CDR1 and CDR2: GEAIGNYY, EKD. The CDR3 nucleotides are TGTGCCTGTGAATCCCTTCGAATCGAGGGTACTGGGGGATACGCGTCCGATGAACTCATCTTT. This gives the protein CACESLRIEGTGGYASDELIF.

On this clone itself: Given a far larger clone just one base away, this is likely a sequencing read error. This same CDR3 is encoded by further DNA sequences in the sample. V gene TRDV1 combines with J gene TRDJ1; D assignment may be TRDD2 or TRDD3 (5 bases each). The CDR3 contains 20 residues. CDR1 is TSWWSYY and CDR2 is QGS in the germline V gene. The CDR3 loop reads CALGELPTFLSTPFADKLIF. The CDR3 region has the DNA TGTGCCCTTGGGGAACTACCCACTTTCTTGAGTACTCCCTTCGCCGATAAACTCATCTTT.

Worth noting for this clone: The protein that TCRdb holds for this DNA derives from a much larger clone and differs from the translated DNA at residue 13, which likely indicates a read error; the protein shown here is translated from the DNA. The CDR3 loop reads CALGDQFPAWGIRYTDKLIF. The CDR3 DNA sequence: TGTGCTCTTGGGGACCAGTTTCCTGCGTGGGGGATACGTTACACCGATAAACTCATCTTT. The chain has TRDV1 and TRDJ1; 11 bases are a match to TRDD3. The CDR3 contains 20 residues. Per the germline V gene, CDR1 is TSWWSYY and CDR2 is QGS. With 3 bases clipped from V and 0 bases from J, the junction kept 15 bases outside the gene matches.

This clone was observed at least ten times. TCRdb's protein, taken from a much larger clone, differs from this DNA's translation at residue 5, likely owing to a read error; the protein displayed comes from the DNA. The rearrangement uses TRDV1 and TRDJ1, with D perhaps matching TRDD3 (6 bases). V was pared by 2 bases and J by 0 bases, with 19 bases between. CDR1 is TSWWSYY, CDR2 QGS, per germline. The CDR3 contains 18 residues. The chain's CDR3 is CALGEISGGWRYTDKLIF. The CDR3 coding sequence is TGTGCTCTTGGGGAAATAAGTGGGGGGTGGCGGTACACCGATAAACTCATCTTT.

As to this clone: The amino acid sequence in TCRdb belongs to a much larger clone and departs from this DNA's translation at residue 10, likely a sequencing read error; the sequence shown is translated from the DNA. The V gene is TRDV1, the J gene TRDJ1; D is possibly TRDD3 (7 bases). The J gene, absent from TCRdb, was called here by matching the DNA to germline. In germline, CDR1 is TSWWSYY, CDR2 QGS. V was pared by 1 base and J by 4 bases, with 52 bases between. This CDR3 is built from 28 residues. Written as DNA, the CDR3 is TGTGCTCTTGGGGAACGAAAGGACGAAGGGGGAAAGTCCCTACGTATTCCTAGGGGGGGATGGTCGGTCGATAAACTCATCTTT. Encoded protein: CALGERKDEGGKSLRIPRGGWSVDKLIF.

Concerning this clone: This sequence is one base from a far larger clone and is likely a read error. This sample also contains other DNA sequences that code for the same CDR3. This sequence joins TRDV2 and TRDJ1; 11 nucleotides line up with TRDD3. The J gene is not listed in TCRdb, so it was assigned here from a DNA match to germline. After removal of 5 bases from V and 2 bases from J, the junction contained 30 bases not matched to a gene. CDR1 and CDR2 from the germline V gene are GEAIGNYY and EKD. The CDR3 contains 23 residues. Here the CDR3 reads CACVVRGFGARVRLGDNTDKLIF. CDR3 coding DNA: TGTGCCTGTGTAGTCCGAGGGTTCGGGGCTAGGGTTCGACTGGGGGATAATACCGATAAACTCATCTTT.

This clone was recorded a few times. This sequence is one base from a far larger clone and is likely a read error. Other DNA sequences in this specimen translate into the identical CDR3. The chain links TRDV2 to TRDJ1; TRDD3 agrees at 12 bases. No J gene was available from TCRdb, and it was assigned here by a germline match of the DNA. CDR1 is GEAIGNYY and CDR2 is EKD in the germline V gene. V gave up 4 bases and J gave up 5 bases; unmatched junction bases: 19. CDR3 length: 19 amino acids. CDR3 loop: CACDTAGVLGDTVRDKLIF. DNA for the CDR3: TGTGCCTGTGATACCGCGGGTGTACTGGGGGATACAGTAAGAGATAAACTCATCTTT.

Regarding this clone: Since a far larger clone is one base different, this is likely a read error. The same CDR3 is also encoded by other DNA sequences in this sample. The chain recombines TRDV3 with TRDJ1, with no clear D. Germline V gene sequence: CDR1 TVYSNPD, CDR2 GDNSRS (reference sequence). V shed 2 bases and J shed 7 bases, with 8 bases lying between them. This CDR3 comprises 10 residues. The CDR3 sequence: CAFRLSKLIF. Here the CDR3 DNA reads TGTGCCTTTCGGTTGAGTAAACTCATCTTT. Based on the CDR3 plus reference TRDV3 and TRDJ1, the full variable domain is CDKVTQSSPDQTVASGSEVVLLCTYDTVYSNPDLFWYRIRPDYSFQFVFYGDNSRSEGADFTQGRFSVKHILTQKAFHLVISPVRTEDSATYYCAFRLSKLIFGKGTRVTVEP.

This clone appeared a few times. This likely traces to a read error, being one base from a far larger clone. The same CDR3 can be traced to other DNA sequences in this sample. The chain has TRDV1 and TRDJ1; D ambiguous. As TCRdb names no J gene, one was assigned here on the basis of a DNA match to germline. The CDR3 is made up of 27 amino acids. Looked up from germline, CDR1 is TSWWSYY and CDR2 is QGS. Trimming stripped 2 bases from V and 0 bases from J, with 46 bases between. CDR3 sequence (DNA): TGTGCTCTTGGGGAAATATCGATCTTCTTCGTTCGTGGCCAGACCTGGTCCGGTTCGAGACACACCGATAAACTCATCTTT. As protein: CALGEISIFFVRGQTWSGSRHTDKLIF.